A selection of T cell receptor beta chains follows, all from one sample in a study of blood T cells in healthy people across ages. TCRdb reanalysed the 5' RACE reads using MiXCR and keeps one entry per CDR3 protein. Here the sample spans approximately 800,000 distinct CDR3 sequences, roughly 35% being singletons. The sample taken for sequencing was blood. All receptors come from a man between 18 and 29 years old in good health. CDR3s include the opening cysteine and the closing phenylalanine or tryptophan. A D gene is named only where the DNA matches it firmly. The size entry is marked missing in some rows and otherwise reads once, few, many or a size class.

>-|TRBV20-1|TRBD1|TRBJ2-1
CSARTRTGSSYNEQFF
TGCAGTGCCAGAACCCGGACAGGGAGCTCCTACAATGAGCAGTTCTTC
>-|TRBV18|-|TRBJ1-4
CASSPTLRTATNEKLFF
TGTGCCAGCTCACCAACTCTTCGGACAGCAACTAATGAAAAACTGTTTTTT
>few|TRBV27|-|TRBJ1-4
CASSLSEGDGTNEKLFF
TGTGCCAGCAGTTTGTCGGAGGGCGACGGAACTAATGAAAAACTGTTTTTT
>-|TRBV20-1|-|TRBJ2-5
CSARDRTARGNQYF
TGCAGTGCTAGAGATCGAACCGCCCGGGGGAACCAGTACTTC
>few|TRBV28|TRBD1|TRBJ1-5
CASSPRGQGVGQPQHF
TGTGCCAGCTCCCCTCGGGGCCAGGGGGTTGGTCAGCCCCAGCATTTT
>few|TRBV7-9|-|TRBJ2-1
CASSLAVKYSGYNEQFF
TGTGCCAGCAGCTTAGCTGTAAAATACTCAGGTTACAATGAGCAGTTCTTC
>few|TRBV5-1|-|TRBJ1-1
CASSLRSTQNTEAFF
TGCGCCAGCAGCTTGAGGAGCACGCAGAACACTGAAGCTTTCTTT
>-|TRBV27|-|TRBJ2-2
CAGSLSASGELFF
TGTGCCGGCAGTTTAAGCGCATCCGGGGAGCTGTTTTTT
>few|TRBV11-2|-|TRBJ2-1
CASSLAGETQFF
TGTGCCAGCAGCTTAGCAGGAGAGACCCAGTTCTTC
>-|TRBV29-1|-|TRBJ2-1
CSVEGGRISYNEQFF
TGCAGCGTTGAAGGGGGCCGCATCTCCTACAATGAGCAGTTCTTC
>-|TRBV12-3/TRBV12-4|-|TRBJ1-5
CASSRSNSNQPQHF
TGTGCCAGCAGCCGCTCGAATAGCAATCAGCCCCAGCATTTT
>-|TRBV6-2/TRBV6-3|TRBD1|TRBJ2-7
CASSPAGQGAIEQYF
TGTGCCAGCAGCCCCGCGGGACAGGGGGCGATCGAGCAGTACTTC
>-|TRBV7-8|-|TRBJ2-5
CASSSSGLGNAETQYF
TGTGCCAGCAGCTCCTCGGGACTTGGGAACGCAGAGACCCAGTACTTC
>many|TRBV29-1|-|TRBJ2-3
CSVEGGDRGDTQYF
TGCAGCGTTGAAGGGGGGGACCGAGGAGATACGCAGTATTTT
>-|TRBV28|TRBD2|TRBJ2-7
CASRRTSGLLGYEQYF
TGTGCCAGCAGACGAACTAGCGGGCTCCTTGGGTACGAGCAGTACTTC
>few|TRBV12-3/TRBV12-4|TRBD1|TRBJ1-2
CASSFGGRGHGYTF
TGTGCCAGCAGTTTCGGGGGCAGGGGGCACGGCTACACCTTC
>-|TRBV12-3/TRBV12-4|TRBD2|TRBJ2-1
CASSQNSGGQFF
TGTGCCAGCAGTCAGAATAGCGGGGGCCAGTTCTTC
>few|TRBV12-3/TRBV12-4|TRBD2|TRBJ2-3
CASSLIVWSGLAGASTDTQYF
TGTGCCAGCAGTTTAATTGTATGGTCGGGACTAGCGGGGGCCAGCACAGATACGCAGTATTTT
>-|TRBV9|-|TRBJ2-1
CASSVDEGRYNEQFF
TGTGCCAGCAGCGTAGACGAGGGGAGGTACAATGAGCAGTTCTTC
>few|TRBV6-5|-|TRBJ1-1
CACSGLNTEAFF
TGTGCCTGTTCAGGCCTGAACACTGAAGCTTTCTTT
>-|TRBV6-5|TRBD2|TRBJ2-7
CASSYGTNQYF
TGTGCCAGCAGTTACGGGACTAATCAGTACTTC
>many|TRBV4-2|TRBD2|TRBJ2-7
CASSQGLAGYEQYF
TGTGCCAGCAGCCAGGGACTAGCGGGATACGAGCAGTACTTC
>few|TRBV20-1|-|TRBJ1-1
CSARHGRRIEAFF
TGCAGTGCTAGACACGGACGGCGTATTGAAGCTTTCTTT
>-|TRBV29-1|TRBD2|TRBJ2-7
CSVVAGVYEQYF
TGCAGCGTTGTAGCGGGAGTATACGAGCAGTACTTC
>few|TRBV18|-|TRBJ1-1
CASSPPGEPTEAFF
TGTGCCAGCTCACCACCTGGGGAGCCGACTGAAGCTTTCTTT
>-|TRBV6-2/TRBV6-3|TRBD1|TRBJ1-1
CASSTGAGNTEAFF
TGTGCCAGCAGTACAGGGGCGGGGAACACTGAAGCTTTCTTT
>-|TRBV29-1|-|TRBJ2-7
CSVVFRPGEQYF
TGCAGCGTTGTATTCCGACCGGGCGAGCAGTACTTC
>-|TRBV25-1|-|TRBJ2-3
CASSDVWVGGFSSTDTQYF
TGTGCCAGCAGTGACGTTTGGGTGGGGGGCTTCTCTAGCACAGATACGCAGTATTTT
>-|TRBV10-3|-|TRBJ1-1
CAISTSGTNTEAFF
TGTGCCATCAGTACCTCCGGGACCAACACTGAAGCTTTCTTT
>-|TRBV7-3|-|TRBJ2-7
CASSLIRTAFDEQYF
TGTGCCAGCAGCTTAATCAGGACAGCCTTTGATGAGCAGTACTTC
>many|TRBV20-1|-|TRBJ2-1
CSARDWGRNEQFF
TGCAGTGCTAGAGATTGGGGGAGGAATGAGCAGTTCTTC
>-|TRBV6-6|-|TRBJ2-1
CASSWGASSTYQETQFF
TGTGCCAGCAGTTGGGGGGCCTCGAGCACGTACCAAGAGACCCAGTTCTTC
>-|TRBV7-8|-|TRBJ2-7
CASSLVGIFYEQYF
TGTGCCAGCAGCTTGGTCGGCATCTTCTACGAGCAGTACTTC
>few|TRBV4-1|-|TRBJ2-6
CASSQLYVSGANVLTF
TGCGCCAGCAGCCAACTTTACGTCTCTGGGGCCAACGTCCTGACTTTC
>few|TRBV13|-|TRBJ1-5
CASSLAPVNQPQHF
TGTGCCAGCAGCTTAGCGCCAGTTAATCAGCCCCAGCATTTT
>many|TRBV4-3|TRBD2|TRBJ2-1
CASSPSGGVNEQFF
TGCGCCAGCAGCCCTAGCGGGGGTGTCAATGAGCAGTTCTTC
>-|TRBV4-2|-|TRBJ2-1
CTSGAGQNNEQFF
TGTACCAGCGGGGCCGGACAGAACAATGAGCAGTTCTTC
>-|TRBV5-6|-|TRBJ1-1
CASSFLTLGNTEAFF
TGTGCCAGCAGCTTTCTGACACTCGGGAACACTGAAGCTTTCTTT
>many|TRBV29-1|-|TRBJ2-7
CSVGRQGYEQYF
TGCAGCGTTGGTCGCCAGGGGTACGAGCAGTACTTC
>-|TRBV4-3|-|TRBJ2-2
CASSGGGVLAGELFF
TGCGCCAGCTCCGGGGGCGGGGTGTTGGCCGGGGAGCTGTTTTTT